This TCR beta chain was captured by sequencing in a study of blood T cell repertoires in COVID-19. Study at large: The study drew acute and convalescent COVID-19 samples from the United States, Italy and Spain. PBMCs, B-cell-depleted T cells, or T cells were the source of the cDNA or gDNA that made up the material.

This table comes from immunoSEQ multiplex PCR, and its TCRdb copy is limited to in-frame clones, with some not included. The sample shows over 200,000 clones, over 80% of them seen only once. From germline, CDR1 is SGHAT and CDR2 FQNNGV. V was clipped by 1 base and J by 6 bases; unmatched bases: 6. The CDR3 runs 15 residues. The receptor was derived from a woman aged 25-40 years with COVID-19, enrolled during active disease. Input material: peripheral blood. The V gene is TRBV11-2, the J gene TRBJ2-3, with 8 bases matching TRBD2. CDR3 sequence (DNA): TGTGCCAGCAGCTTAGTGAGCGGGAGCGCCGATACGCAGTATTTT. It encodes CASSLVSGSADTQYF.